Listed here are 4 T cell receptor beta chains from one sample, sequenced in a study of shared clonotypes between healthy human individuals. CD8 cells regarded as naive lacked CD45RO, were positively chosen for CCR7, and omitted terminally differentiated effector memory CD45RA+ cells. Here immunoSEQ multiplex PCR was the method, and the copy in TCRdb shows in-frame clones only, minus some. The sample comprises around 1.9 million clones, 93% of which are singletons, and about 1.6% rests with the top ten. Sequencing was performed on naive CD8+ T cells from PBMCs. The receptors were sampled from a man aged 18 to 29 in good health. Some clones in this sample may be carry-over from other donors' samples.

J is TRBJ2-1 and V is TRBV4-3; unclear D gene. CDR3 length equals 15 residues. In germline, CDR1 is LGHNA, CDR2 YSLEER. Trimming left V 0 bases short and J 6 bases short, with 12 bases between. The CDR3 loop is CASSQDGLGINEQFF. The CDR3 bases are TGCGCCAGCAGCCAAGACGGATTGGGGATCAATGAGCAGTTCTTC.

The chain is built from TRBV27 and TRBJ1-4; unclear D gene. The germline gives CDR1 MNHEY, CDR2 SMNVEV (reference sequence). The CDR3 consists of 15 residues. Trimming removed 5 bases at V and 0 bases at J, with 10 bases between. For the CDR3, the DNA is TGTGCCAGCAGTATACGGGCTGCAACTAATGAAAAACTGTTTTTT. It yields the protein CASSIRAATNEKLFF. The full variable domain, rest sourced from reference TRBV27 and TRBJ1-4, is EAQVTQNPRYLITVTGKKLTVTCSQNMNHEYMSWYRQDPGLGLRQIYYSMNVEVTDKGDVPEGYKVSRKEKRNFPLILESPSPNQTSLYFCASSIRAATNEKLFFGSGTQLSVL.

This clone appeared a single time. V and J are TRBV7-6 and TRBJ2-5; 10 bases are shared with TRBD2. CDR3 size: 16 residues. The J segment lost 5 bases and the V segment lost 1 base, leaving 7 bases of the junction unmatched. From germline, CDR1 is SGHVS and CDR2 FNYEAQ. The CDR3 sequence is CASSLESGLALETQYF. In DNA form, the CDR3 reads TGTGCCAGCAGCTTAGAGTCGGGACTAGCGTTGGAGACCCAGTACTTC.

This chain links TRBV29-1 with TRBJ2-5, with D perhaps given as TRBD1 or TRBD2 (5 bases each). Trimming stripped 6 bases from V and 10 bases from J, with 18 bases between. Germline lookup yields CDR1 SQVTM and CDR2 ANQGSEA. This CDR3 region has 12 residues. The chain's CDR3 is CSVPFSEGYQYF. CDR3 in DNA: TGCAGCGTCCCCTTCAGCGAGGGGTACCAGTACTTC.